This TCR beta chain was documented in a study of neurological immune-mediated disorders. Each TCR transcript was tagged with a 10-nucleotide random UMI during 5'RACE. TCRdb reprocessed the 5' RACE reads via MiXCR and lists one record per CDR3 protein. Of tens of thousands of distinct CDR3 sequences listed, 6% to 8.5% are singletons. This CDR3 region has 14 residues. From germline, CDR1 is MNHEY and CDR2 SVGEGT. For this clonotype: Its antigen is undetermined. At one of its ends the junction is not consistent with the germline gene, which may arise from a read error.

Study-wide results and limits: Multiple sclerosis patients had less TCR clonal expansion than even healthy controls, unlike HTLV-1-associated myelopathy. Expanded clones shared no CDR3 amino acid sequences across subjects, suggesting private repertoires in all groups.

The TCR comes from a woman in her forties in good health. The chain recombines TRBV6-2 or TRBV6-3 with TRBJ2-3; TRBD2 matches 8 bases. The sequenced sample consisted of PBMCs. CDR3 DNA: TGTGCCAGCAGTAAAAGCGGGAGAGGAGATATGCAGTATTTT. Its translation: CASSKSGRGDMQYF.